These 9 T cell receptor beta chains came from one sample sequenced in a study of blood T cell repertoires in COVID-19. TCRdb's table, derived via immunoSEQ multiplex PCR, lists solely in-frame clones and lacks some. The profile covers a few hundred thousand clones, with roughly 77% appearing a single time and around 1.1% taken by the ten largest. What was sequenced was peripheral blood. These receptors originate from a human donor with acute or convalescent COVID-19. The donor label of this sample is uncertain.

CDR3 sequence (DNA): TGCGCCAGCAGTGAAGGGACAGGGGTTGGCTACACCTTC. Translating it yields CASSEGTGVGYTF. The chain recombines TRBV10-2 with TRBJ1-2; 10 nucleotides match TRBD1. The trim removed 3 bases at V and 7 bases at J, leaving 2 bases unmatched. The CDR3 loop spans 13 amino acids. Germline V gene sequence: CDR1 WSHSY, CDR2 SAAADI.

The chain employs TRBV6-4 and TRBJ1-5; TRBD1 might be the D (5 bases). V lost 3 bases and J 6 bases, leaving 12 bases between the germline ends. The CDR3 loop spans 14 amino acids. The V gene's germline CDR1 is MRHNA and CDR2 SNTAGT. The CDR3 is CASSEKGPIQPQHF. CDR3 bases: TGTGCCAGCAGTGAAAAGGGGCCGATTCAGCCCCAGCATTTT.

This clone was counted a few times. CDR3 protein: CASSLTGVRNNQPQHF. The CDR3 DNA follows: TGTGCCAGCAGCTTAACAGGGGTGAGGAACAATCAGCCCCAGCATTTT. The rearrangement links TRBV7-8 to TRBJ1-5; 7 nucleotides line up with TRBD1. V lost 2 bases to trimming and J lost 3 bases; unmatched junction nucleotides: 7. CDR3 length equals 16 residues. CDR1 and CDR2 (germline): SGHVS, FQNEAQ.

In this sample, this clone turned up a few times. This chain connects TRBV5-1 to TRBJ1-1; D possibly corresponds to TRBD1 (6 bases). Germline V CDR1 and CDR2: SGHRS, YFSETQ. The CDR3 length is 14 residues. V was cut by 2 bases and J by 2 bases, with 10 bases left in between. CDR3 DNA: TGCGCCAGCAGCTTAGGGGGTCTTAACACTGAAGCTTTCTTT. Encoded protein: CASSLGGLNTEAFF.

CDR3 residues: CASSLTRGSPLHF. CDR3 nucleotides: TGTGCCAGCAGCTTAACTCGAGGGTCACCCCTCCACTTT. V usage is TRBV11-2 and J usage is TRBJ1-6; D unresolved. The V gene's germline CDR1 is SGHAT and CDR2 FQNNGV. V lost 2 bases and J lost 10, with 9 bases in between. The CDR3 totals 13 residues.

The V call is TRBV4-2, the J call TRBJ2-7; weak D call: TRBD2 (6 bases). The CDR3 length is 15 residues. Trimming stripped 0 bases from V and 4 bases from J, with 13 bases between. The germline V gene has CDR1 LGHNA and CDR2 YNFKEQ. CDR3 nucleotide sequence: TGTGCCAGCAGCCAAGATCCGGGAGCGGTTTACGAGCAGTACTTC. This sequence encodes CASSQDPGAVYEQYF.

This clone showed up just a few times. The chain is built from TRBV4-1 and TRBJ2-5; 12 nucleotides match TRBD2. V gave up 3 bases and J gave up 0 bases; unmatched junction bases: 8. There are 18 residues in the CDR3. Per germline, CDR1 MGHRA and CDR2 YSYEKL. The CDR3 here is CASSHRLAGALNQETQYF. The CDR3 bases are TGCGCCAGCAGCCACCGACTAGCGGGGGCCCTAAACCAAGAGACCCAGTACTTC.

The chain links TRBV18 to TRBJ2-3, with D maybe TRBD2 (5 bases). Trimming left V 3 bases short and J 5 bases short, with 15 bases between. The germline gives CDR1 KGHSH, CDR2 LQKENI. There are 15 residues in the CDR3. CDR3 bases: TGTGCCAGCTCACCTGGCCTAGCTACCGGAGATACGCAGTATTTT. Protein sequence: CASSPGLATGDTQYF. Combining the CDR3 with reference TRBV18 and TRBJ2-3 gives the whole variable domain NAGVMQNPRHLVRRRGQEARLRCSPMKGHSHVYWYRQLPEEGLKFMVYLQKENIIDESGMPKERFSAEFPKEGPSILRIQQVVRGDSAAYFCASSPGLATGDTQYFGPGTRLTVL.

The chain uses TRBV14 and TRBJ1-2; D gene uncertain. The CDR3 has 13 amino acids. V gave up 3 bases and J gave up 7 bases, with 12 bases separating them. The V gene's germline CDR1 is SGHDN and CDR2 FVKESK. The CDR3 region is CASSQVQFGGYTF. DNA for the CDR3: TGTGCCAGCAGCCAGGTACAGTTCGGTGGCTACACCTTC.